This record looks at one T cell receptor (beta chain) sequence and its context. Its antigen is unknown. It was with unique molecular identifiers that the TCRbeta library was prepared. MiXCR was run by TCRdb on the PCR reads, yielding one entry per CDR3 protein. This table has fewer than 150,000 distinct CDR3 sequences, around a tenth appearing once. The CDR3 extends over 21 amino acids. The junction had 23 bases not matched to a gene; V was cut back by 0 bases and J by 6 bases. Germline V gene data show CDR1 as DFQATT and CDR2 as SNEGSKA (reference sequence). The data belong to a study of T-cell reconstitution after alpha-beta-depleted transplantation in children. Study results and caveats: Day-60 TCRbeta diversity that was high in some patients was derived from surviving recipient T cells and thymic progenitors. Approximately two months post-transplant, alpha-beta T cells reportedly originated from several hundred expanded graft clones. One year after transplant, T-cell counts and diversity came mostly from newly produced T cells.

This clonotype was sampled from a girl under three years old who had a stem cell transplant for combined immunodeficiency, so the T cells may come from the graft donor. Sequenced material: PBMCs, mostly from graft donor cells, taken 180 days after TCRalphabeta/CD19-depleted stem cell transplant. V is TRBV20-1 and J is TRBJ2-1; 10 bases are a match to TRBD2. The CDR3 protein is CSARDPIGGSASGGGGNEQFF. CDR3 nucleotides: TGCAGTGCTAGAGATCCGATAGGGGGGTCGGCTAGCGGGGGTGGTGGCAATGAGCAGTTCTTC.